The entry below gives a single T cell receptor beta chain sequence along with its context. TCRdb re-called the RT-PCR reads through MiXCR, storing one row per CDR3 protein. This sample yields roughly 540,000 distinct CDR3 sequences, of which under 25% are seen a single time; 2.5% to 3% belongs to the top ten. This specimen belongs to a study of response to subunit inactivated influenza vaccine. Germline CDR1 reads DFQATT; CDR2 reads SNEGSKA (reference sequence). After removal of 8 bases from V and 1 base from J, the junction contained 3 bases not matched to a gene. The CDR3 is 12 residues long. The same sample was also studied in work on T cells expressing NK-cell markers. As that report states: cDNA encoding TCR beta was synthesized via 5'RACE template switching incorporating UMIs. According to the study, TCR beta repertoires originated from sorted CD3+CD56+NKG2C+, CD3+CD56+NKG2C- and CD3+CD56-NKG2C+ T cells. Serological testing identified seven of the eight sequenced donors as HCMV-seropositive and one as seronegative. More than five donors had dominant NKG2C+ clonotypes that comprised about 1.0-7.0% of their CD8+ T cells. Questions lingered over whether expanded NKG2C+ T cell clones were HCMV-specific.

This TCR was sampled from a man aged 45-65 years who received an inactivated influenza vaccine. The V gene is TRBV20-1, the J gene TRBJ2-7; TRBD1 matches 9 bases. Sequencing was performed on CD4+ T cells sorted from PBMCs, taken about 12 days after vaccination. DNA of the CDR3: TGCAGTCCGGGACAGGGTTCCTACGAGCAGTACTTC. Its translation: CSPGQGSYEQYF.